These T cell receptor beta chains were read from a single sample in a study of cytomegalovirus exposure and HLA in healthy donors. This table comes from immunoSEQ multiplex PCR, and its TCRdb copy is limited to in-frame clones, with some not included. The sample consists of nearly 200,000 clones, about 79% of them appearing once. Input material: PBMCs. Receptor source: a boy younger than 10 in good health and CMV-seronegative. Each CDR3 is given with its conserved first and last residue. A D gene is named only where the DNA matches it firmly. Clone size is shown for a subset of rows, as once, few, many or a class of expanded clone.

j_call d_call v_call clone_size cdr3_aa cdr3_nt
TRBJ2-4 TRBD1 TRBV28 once CASSYGTGGRGIQYF TGTGCCAGCAGCTATGGGACAGGGGGCCGGGGCATTCAGTACTTC
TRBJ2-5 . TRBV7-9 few CASSLAERETQYF TGTGCCAGCAGCTTAGCCGAGAGAGAGACCCAGTACTTC
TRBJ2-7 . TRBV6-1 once CASSEREDIYYEQYF TGTGCCAGCAGTGAGCGGGAAGATATATACTACGAGCAGTACTTC
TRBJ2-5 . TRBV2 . CASAAGVLQETQYF TGTGCCAGCGCGGCAGGGGTACTGCAAGAGACCCAGTACTTC
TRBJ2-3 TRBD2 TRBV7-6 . CASSLGGGGATDTQYF TGTGCCAGCAGCTTAGGGGGCGGGGGAGCCACAGATACGCAGTATTTT
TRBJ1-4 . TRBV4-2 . CASSQDRGEGFNEKLFF TGTGCCAGCAGCCAAGACCGCGGGGAGGGGTTTAATGAAAAACTGTTTTTT
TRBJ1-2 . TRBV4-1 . CASSQAAAPGRDGYTF TGCGCCAGCAGCCAAGCGGCGGCACCAGGGCGGGACGGCTACACCTTC
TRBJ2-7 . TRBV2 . CASSTHLAGSRGEHYEQYF TGTGCCAGCAGTACGCACTTGGCGGGGTCTCGGGGAGAACACTACGAGCAGTACTTC
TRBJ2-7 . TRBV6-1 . CASSEAAADPYEQYF TGTGCCAGCAGTGAAGCGGCAGCGGACCCCTACGAGCAGTACTTC
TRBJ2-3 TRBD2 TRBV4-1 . CASSLLAGETDTQYF TGCGCCAGCAGCCTACTAGCGGGGGAGACAGATACGCAGTATTTT
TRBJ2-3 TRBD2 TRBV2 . CASSWGTSESDTQYF TGTGCCAGCAGTTGGGGGACTAGCGAGTCAGATACGCAGTATTTT
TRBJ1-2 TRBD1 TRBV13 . CASSFYYKPGQGAHYGYTF TGTGCCAGCAGCTTCTATTACAAGCCGGGACAGGGGGCCCACTATGGCTACACCTTC
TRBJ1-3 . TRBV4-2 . CASSPTYGERGGNTIYF TGTGCCAGCAGCCCAACTTACGGGGAACGAGGAGGAAACACCATATATTTT
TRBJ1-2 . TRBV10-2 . CASSDQLAGTVDGYTF TGCGCCAGCAGTGATCAGCTCGCAGGAACGGTGGATGGCTACACCTTC
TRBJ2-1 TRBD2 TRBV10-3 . CAISESATGGPTNEQFF TGTGCCATCAGTGAGTCGGCGACGGGGGGGCCAACCAATGAGCAGTTCTTC
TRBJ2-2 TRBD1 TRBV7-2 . CASSSPGQGTAGELFF TGTGCCAGCAGCTCGCCGGGACAGGGGACGGCCGGGGAGCTGTTTTTT
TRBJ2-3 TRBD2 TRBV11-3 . CASSLGAGGVADTQYF TGTGCCAGCAGCTTGGGGGCGGGAGGGGTAGCAGATACGCAGTATTTT
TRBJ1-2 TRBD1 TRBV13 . CASSADRANYGYTF TGTGCCAGCAGCGCCGACAGGGCTAACTATGGCTACACCTTC
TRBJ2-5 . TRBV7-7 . CASSLGRGSAQETQYF TGTGCTAGCAGCTTAGGTCGGGGATCCGCCCAAGAGACCCAGTACTTC
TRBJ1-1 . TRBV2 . CARGSRVSTEAFF TGTGCCAGAGGATCACGGGTATCCACTGAAGCTTTCTTT
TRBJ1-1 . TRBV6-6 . CASSPQTGNTEAFF TGTGCCAGCAGTCCTCAGACTGGGAACACTGAAGCTTTCTTT
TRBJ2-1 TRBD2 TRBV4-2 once CASQKKPGTSEGYNEQFF TGTGCCAGCCAGAAGAAACCCGGGACTAGCGAGGGGTACAATGAGCAGTTCTTC
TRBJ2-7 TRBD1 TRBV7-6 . CASSLGQGAAEQYF TGTGCCAGCAGCTTAGGGCAGGGGGCGGCCGAGCAGTACTTC
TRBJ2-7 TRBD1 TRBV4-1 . CASSQEGTVAYEQYF TGCGCCAGCAGCCAAGAAGGGACAGTGGCCTACGAGCAGTACTTC
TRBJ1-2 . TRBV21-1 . CASSDRVEYYGYTF TGTGCCAGCAGCGACAGGGTGGAGTACTATGGCTACACCTTC
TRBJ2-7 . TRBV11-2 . CASSPTLMIYEQYF TGTGCCAGCAGCCCCACCCTCATGATCTACGAGCAGTACTTC
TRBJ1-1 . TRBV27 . CASKVGQNTEAFF TGTGCCAGCAAAGTAGGACAGAACACTGAAGCTTTCTTT
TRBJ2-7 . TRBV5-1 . CASSFSASSDEQYF TGCGCCAGCAGCTTCAGCGCTAGCAGCGACGAGCAGTACTTC
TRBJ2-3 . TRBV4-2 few CASSYATGGAMDTQYF TGTGCCAGCAGCTACGCCACAGGGGGGGCAATGGATACGCAGTATTTT
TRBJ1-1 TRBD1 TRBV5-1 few CASMRSQGAYTEAFF TGCGCCAGCATGCGATCGCAGGGGGCGTACACTGAAGCTTTCTTT
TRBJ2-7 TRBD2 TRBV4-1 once CASSGLAGGLRYEQYF TGCGCCAGCAGCGGACTAGCGGGGGGGCTTCGATACGAGCAGTACTTC
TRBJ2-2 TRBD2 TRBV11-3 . CASSLGGTSGTNTGELFF TGTGCCAGCAGTCTAGGGGGCACTAGCGGGACGAACACCGGGGAGCTGTTTTTT
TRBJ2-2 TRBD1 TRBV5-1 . CASRSVGQGNTGELFF TGCGCCAGCAGGTCGGTGGGACAGGGAAACACCGGGGAGCTGTTTTTT
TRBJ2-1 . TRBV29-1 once CSVSEYNEQFF TGCAGCGTTAGTGAGTACAATGAGCAGTTCTTC
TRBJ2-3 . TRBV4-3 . CASSQRGAMTDTQYF TGCGCCAGCAGCCAACGGGGGGCTATGACAGATACGCAGTATTTT
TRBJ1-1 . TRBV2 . CASTERENTEAFF TGTGCCAGCACCGAACGGGAAAACACTGAAGCTTTCTTT
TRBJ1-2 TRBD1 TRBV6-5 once CASSSGQGDGYTF TGTGCCAGCAGTTCGGGACAGGGGGATGGCTACACCTTC
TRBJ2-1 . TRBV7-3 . CASSTTGDEQFF TGTGCCAGCAGCACTACGGGGGATGAGCAGTTCTTC
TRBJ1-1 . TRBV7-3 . CASSSYPNTEAFF TGTGCCAGCAGCTCCTACCCGAACACTGAAGCTTTCTTT
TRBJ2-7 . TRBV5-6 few CASSFSVYSYEQYF TGTGCCAGCAGCTTTTCCGTCTACTCCTACGAGCAGTACTTC
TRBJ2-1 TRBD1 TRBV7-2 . CASSLVFRDSPLFF TGTGCCAGCAGCTTAGTTTTTCGGGACAGCCCGCTGTTCTTC
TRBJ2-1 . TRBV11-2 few CASSSYRDNEQFF TGTGCCAGCAGCTCGTACAGAGACAATGAGCAGTTCTTC
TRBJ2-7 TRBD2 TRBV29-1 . CSVEDSGTSGTYEQYF TGCAGCGTTGAAGATAGTGGGACTAGCGGCACCTACGAGCAGTACTTC
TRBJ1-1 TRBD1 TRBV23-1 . CASSGGQDNTEAFF TGCGCCAGCAGTGGGGGACAGGATAACACTGAAGCTTTCTTT
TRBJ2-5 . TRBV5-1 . CASSFGQQQETQYF TGCGCCAGCAGCTTTGGACAGCAACAAGAGACCCAGTACTTC
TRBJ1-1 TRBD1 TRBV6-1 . CANGDRGPAPGAFF TGTGCCAACGGGGACAGGGGGCCAGCCCCTGGAGCTTTCTTT
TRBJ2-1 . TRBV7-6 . CASSPGHSSGNEQFF TGTGCCAGCAGCCCGGGACATTCTAGCGGCAATGAGCAGTTCTTC
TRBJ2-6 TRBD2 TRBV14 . CASSRGGTGANVLTF TGTGCCAGCAGCCGGGGAGGGACTGGGGCCAACGTCCTGACTTTC
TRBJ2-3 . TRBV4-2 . CASSRLGGGGVDTQYF TGTGCCAGCAGCCGGCTTGGAGGAGGGGGCGTAGATACGCAGTATTTT